This T cell receptor beta chain came from a study of response to subunit inactivated influenza vaccine. Study-level results: Researchers suggested that each seasonal influenza vaccination recruits few new T cells.

This clonotype was counted only a few times. The antigen remains undetermined. TCRdb passed the RT-PCR reads through MiXCR, listing each CDR3 protein once. This sample has around 570,000 distinct CDR3 sequences, with approximately 7.1% found just once. This CDR3 is built from 13 residues. The V and J ends lost 3 bases and 5 bases respectively, with 10 bases between them. The germline CDR1 and CDR2 sequences are MDHEN and SYDVKM. The sequence was collected from a man aged 45 to 70 who received an inactivated influenza vaccine. Specimen: PBMCs from blood, collected around 25 months after vaccination. V and J are TRBV28 and TRBJ2-5, with a possible D match to TRBD2 (6 bases). This chain's CDR3 is CASSFWEDETQYF. Here the CDR3 DNA reads TGTGCCAGCAGTTTCTGGGAGGACGAGACCCAGTACTTC. The full variable domain, completed using reference TRBV28 and TRBJ2-5, is DVKVTQSSRYLVKRTGEKVFLECVQDMDHENMFWYRQDPGLGLRLIYFSYDVKMKEKGDIPEGYSVSREKKERFSLILESASTNQTSMYLCASSFWEDETQYFGPGTRLLVL.